This TCR beta chain came from a study of lymphopenia after photon versus proton radiotherapy. Study findings and constraints: Photon-treated patients lost naive T cells and TCR diversity; proton-treated stayed stable.

The V gene end was trimmed by 1 base and the J gene end by 7 bases; junction bases not matched to a gene: 7. Germline V gene sequence: CDR1 SGHDN, CDR2 FVKESK. This CDR3 has 15 amino acids. The data were produced by immunoSEQ multiplex PCR, yet TCRdb's version contains in-frame clones alone and is incomplete. The sample contains more than 80,000 clones, around four fifths of which appear only once. A note on this clone: The antigen remains undetermined.

V is TRBV14 and J is TRBJ2-1; 7 positions match TRBD2. The sample here was peripheral blood, taken from a patient treated with proton-based radiotherapy. The sequence was obtained from a man aged 55 to 70 with pancreatic cancer. The CDR3 here is CASSQGRTRMNEQFF. The CDR3 DNA reads as TGTGCCAGCAGCCAAGGGCGGACTAGGATGAATGAGCAGTTCTTC.